This T cell receptor (beta chain) was documented in a study of CD8+ T cells in alopecia areata. Peripheral blood samples and lesional scalp punch biopsies were obtained from alopecia areata patients. RNA, once extracted, was reverse transcribed into cDNA for use as the sequencing template. Sequencing was performed with immunoSEQ multiplex PCR; in TCRdb, only in-frame clones are kept and a portion is missing. The table lists 150,000 or so clones, 47% of them singletons, with less than 8% in the top ten. This clone was observed a handful of times. The CDR3 has 16 amino acids. J gave up 11 bases and V 2 bases, and 17 bases lay outside the gene matches. CDR1 and CDR2 from the germline V gene are SEHNR and FQNEAQ (reference sequence).

The chain is built from TRBV7-9 and TRBJ1-1; TRBD1 matches at 7 bases. This TCR was sampled from a human donor with alopecia areata. Input material: CD4+ T cells sorted from blood. The CDR3 nucleotides read TGTGCCAGCAGCTTACTTCTCTCAGGGGGACCGAAGGAGGCTTTCTTT. Its translation is CASSLLLSGGPKEAFF.